The entry below gives a single T cell receptor beta chain sequence along with its context. The source of the sample is a study of blood T cell repertoires in COVID-19. Study details: Some COVID-19 samples were acute and others convalescent; all came from the United States, Italy and Spain. Sources were T cells, B-cell-depleted T cells, or PBMCs; the material itself was cDNA or gDNA.

Germline values: CDR1 SGHRS, CDR2 YFSETQ. The CDR3 has 15 amino acids. V was shortened by 1 base and J by 7 bases, with 14 bases between the two germline ends. In the original processing: Reference gene primer amplification gave estimated nucleated cell counts. This table comes from immunoSEQ multiplex PCR, and its TCRdb copy is limited to in-frame clones, with some not included. D and trimming were read from the DNA, whereas the V and J calls and clone size are those reported in that table. The sample includes about 130,000 clones, roughly three quarters seen only once; the top ten take around 5%. Seattle-derived patients entered the study during active infection and were followed longitudinally.

Sequenced material: peripheral blood. This clonotype originated in a woman in her 70s with COVID-19, enrolled during active disease. The rearrangement uses TRBV5-1 and TRBJ1-4; the D is unclear. The CDR3 here is CASSLSGEEGEKLFF. The CDR3 nucleotides read TGCGCCAGCAGCTTGTCTGGGGAGGAGGGTGAAAAACTGTTTTTT.